The source of this T cell receptor beta chain is a study of shared clonotypes between healthy human individuals. As regards this clone: As yet, its antigen is unknown.

Using immunoSEQ multiplex PCR, the repertoire was profiled, and TCRdb retains in-frame clones only, with some absent. The table has some 1 million clones, about three quarters seen once. Study-wide points: Exclusively blood specimens were collected; tissue repertoires likely differ.

This sequence originates from a man aged 18 to 29 in good health. Sequencing used memory CD4+ T cells sorted from blood. The subset denotes: CD45RA-negative fraction.

The CDR3: CSSVSREYNEQFF. CDR3 bases: TGCAGCTCCGTGTCCCGGGAGTACAATGAGCAGTTCTTC. The chain combines TRBV29-1 with TRBJ2-1, with D possibly matching TRBD2 (6 bases). CDR3 length equals 13 residues. The V gene lost 8 bases and the J gene lost 4 bases, with 15 bases spanning the gap. Germline lookup yields CDR1 SQVTM and CDR2 ANQGSEA.